The text below deals with one TCR beta chain. The data belong to a study of siplizumab effects on memory and regulatory T cells. Sequencing used immunoSEQ multiplex PCR; TCRdb keeps in-frame clones, though not all of them. The data hold more than 60,000 clones, with 93% observed a single time. After removal of 3 bases from V and 2 bases from J, the junction contained 5 bases not matched to a gene. Germline CDR1 reads SGDLS; CDR2 reads YYNGEE. This CDR3 spans 14 amino acids. Sequencing input: CD8+ T cells sorted from blood. This receptor was identified in a human donor in good health. The rearrangement uses TRBV9 and TRBJ2-7, with 7 bases that match TRBD1. This chain's CDR3 is CASSEGAGTYEQYF. The CDR3 nucleotides read TGTGCCAGCAGCGAGGGGGCCGGAACCTACGAGCAGTACTTC. Full variable domain (outside the CDR3, taken from reference TRBV9 and TRBJ2-7): DSGVTQTPKHLITATGQRVTLRCSPRSGDLSVYWYQQSLDQGLQFLIQYYNGEERAKGNILERFSAQQFPDLHSELNLSSLELGDSALYFCASSEGAGTYEQYFGPGTRLTVT.